This paragraph covers one TCR beta chain sequence. Its antigen is unidentified. This entry comes from a study of cytomegalovirus exposure and HLA in healthy donors. On the study more broadly: A preliminary data release comprised approximately 85 million unique TCRs obtained from HLA-typed donors.

13 Jbeta primers and 60 Vbeta primers were used for the PCR. Data came from immunoSEQ multiplex PCR; TCRdb stores just in-frame clones and leaves some out. The table records around 63,000 clones, under 85% of them present only once. Germline V gene data show CDR1 as MDHEN and CDR2 as SYDVKM. This CDR3 contains 11 residues. Trimming shortened V by 10 bases and J by 3 bases, and 9 bases separated the two germline ends. Study-wide results and limits: The productive fraction for most TCR beta V segments was about 87% or about 30% in an earlier analysis. The listing of 150 or so TCR beta chains classed them as cytomegalovirus-associated.

Material for sequencing was PBMCs. The rearrangement links TRBV28 to TRBJ1-1, with D unresolved. This TCR was sampled from a woman aged 25 to 39 in good health and CMV-seronegative. CDR3 in DNA: TGTGCCACGGGGTGGGACACTGAAGCTTTCTTT. This codes for CATGWDTEAFF.